The 8 T cell receptor beta chains below all came from one sample that was sequenced in a study of T cells after yellow fever vaccination. TCRdb itself ran the 5' RACE reads through MiXCR, one entry per CDR3 protein. The sample consists of approximately 600,000 distinct CDR3 sequences, 9% to 15% of them appearing once. The specimen comprised PBMCs, sampled on the day of the yellow fever booster vaccination. The receptors originated from a man aged 25-45 years who received the YFV17D yellow fever vaccine.

V is TRBV20-1 and J is TRBJ2-3; the match to TRBD1 covers 8 bases. The CDR3 extends over 14 amino acids. CDR1 is DFQATT and CDR2 is SNEGSKA in the germline V gene (reference sequence). J was trimmed by 2 bases and V by 4 bases; bases with no gene match: 5. CDR3 DNA sequence: TGCAGTGCTACCCAGGGGGCGACCACAGATACGCAGTATTTT. As protein: CSATQGATTDTQYF.

The chain carries TRBV6-5 and TRBJ2-6; D uncertain. The CDR3 extends over 15 amino acids. Germline V gene lookup returns CDR1 MNHEY and CDR2 SVGAGI. V was shortened by 2 bases and J by 4 bases, with 9 bases between the two germline ends. The CDR3 region is CASSYEKLGANVLTF. CDR3 coding DNA: TGTGCCAGCAGTTACGAGAAGTTAGGGGCCAACGTCCTGACTTTC.

The chain's CDR3 is CSARVGTSENEQYF. CDR3 nucleotide sequence: TGCAGTGCTAGAGTTGGGACTAGCGAAAACGAGCAGTACTTC. J is TRBJ2-7 and V is TRBV20-1, with 10 bases that match TRBD2. Trimming took 1 base from V and 5 from J; bases not matched to a gene: 5. The germline gives CDR1 DFQATT, CDR2 SNEGSKA (reference sequence). The CDR3 is made up of 14 amino acids.

The chain couples TRBV20-1 to TRBJ2-1; the match to TRBD2 covers 11 bases. Germline lookup yields CDR1 DFQATT and CDR2 SNEGSKA (reference sequence). The CDR3 extends over 14 amino acids. V was pared by 7 bases and J by 4 bases, with 6 bases of the junction left unmatched. Written as DNA, the CDR3 is TGCAGTGTGGGGGGGACTAGCGGATACAATGAGCAGTTCTTC. It is translated as CSVGGTSGYNEQFF.

The chain recombines TRBV5-1 with TRBJ2-1; 12 bases match TRBD2. The germline CDR1 and CDR2 sequences are SGHRS and YFSETQ. V dropped 5 bases and J dropped 1; count of bases not matched to a gene: 1. This CDR3 contains 15 residues. The CDR3 reads CASRTSGSSYNEQFF. In nucleotides, the CDR3 is TGCGCCAGCAGGACTAGCGGGAGTTCCTACAATGAGCAGTTCTTC.

The table lists this clonotype with many counts. J is TRBJ2-2 and V is TRBV28, with TRBD1 identical over 7 bases. CDR3 size: 15 residues. Germline V gene data show CDR1 as MDHEN and CDR2 as SYDVKM. J was trimmed by 4 bases and V by 5 bases; bases with no gene match: 7. The CDR3 coding sequence is TGTGCCAGCAGTGGGACAGTACAACTCACCGGGGAGCTGTTTTTT. It encodes CASSGTVQLTGELFF.

This clonotype has a handful of counts. The J gene is TRBJ1-5, the V gene TRBV7-8; weak D call: TRBD1 (5 bases). The CDR3 is made up of 17 amino acids. Trimming removed 3 bases from V and 9 bases from J, with 24 bases in between. The germline V gene encodes CDR1 SGHVS and CDR2 FQNEAQ. CDR3 protein: CASSLAGRQGGVWPQHF. The CDR3 DNA follows: TGTGCCAGCAGCTTGGCGGGGCGGCAGGGAGGAGTATGGCCCCAGCATTTT.

This clonotype was detected a few times. The V call is TRBV19, the J call TRBJ2-7; D call uncertain. The CDR3 covers 12 residues. Germline assignment: CDR1 LNHDA and CDR2 SQIVND (reference sequence). V was cut by 3 bases and J by 3 bases, with 6 bases left in between. For the CDR3, the DNA is TGTGCCAGTAGTATGTCCGGCTACGAGCAGTACTTC. Protein: CASSMSGYEQYF.